These T cell receptor beta chains were read from a single sample in a study of Tregs in tolerant kidney transplant recipients. This table comes from immunoSEQ multiplex PCR, and its TCRdb copy is limited to in-frame clones, with some not included. The sample yields about 46,000 clones, roughly nine tenths seen once. Sequenced input: Tregs from blood. These receptors came from a human donor in good health. Each CDR3 is given with its conserved first and last residue. The D gene is left open where the match is weak. Some rows have no size entry. The others give once, few or many, or a class for an expanded clone.

j_call v_call clone_size d_call cdr3_nt cdr3_aa
TRBJ2-7 TRBV5-1 NA NA TGCGCCAGCAGAGGCTACTACGAGCAGTACTTC CASRGYYEQYF
TRBJ2-3 TRBV10-3 NA TRBD2 TGTGCCATCGGGGGGACTAGCGGAGATACGCAGTATTTT CAIGGTSGDTQYF
TRBJ2-6 TRBV4-1 NA NA TGCGCCAGCAGCCAAGGTATAGGTACGCTGGGTATGACTTTC CASSQGIGTLGMTF
TRBJ2-7 TRBV6-1 NA TRBD1 TGTGCCAGCACTCTTACCGGGACAGCATCCTACGAGCAGTACTTC CASTLTGTASYEQYF
TRBJ1-3 TRBV18 NA NA TGTGCCAGCTCACCCCCCCGGGGGGGATCTGGAAACACCATATATTTT CASSPPRGGSGNTIYF
TRBJ1-1 TRBV14 few NA TGTGCCAGCAGCCAAGATCAGGGCCTTGAAGCTTTCTTT CASSQDQGLEAFF
TRBJ2-7 TRBV4-1 NA NA TGCGCCAGCAGCCAAGGAGGCAGGGGAACCGAGCAGTACTTC CASSQGGRGTEQYF
TRBJ2-4 TRBV30 NA NA TGTGCCTGGAGTGATCCATCCTACTTAGCCAAAAACATTCAGTACTTC CAWSDPSYLAKNIQYF
TRBJ1-4 TRBV6-1 NA NA TGTGCCAGCAGTGAAGCGGGCCAGAATGAAAAACTGTTTTTT CASSEAGQNEKLFF
TRBJ2-7 TRBV6-1 NA NA TGTGCCAGCAGTTGGGGTGAGTTAGGTGAGCAGTACTTC CASSWGELGEQYF
TRBJ1-1 TRBV7-2 NA TRBD1 TGTGCCAGCAGACTGGACAGGGGGCCCTTCCTTGAAGCTTTCTTT CASRLDRGPFLEAFF
TRBJ2-2 TRBV11-3 NA TRBD1 TGTGCCAGCAGCTTAGGAGGGACAGGGCGGACCGGGGAGCTGTTTTTT CASSLGGTGRTGELFF
TRBJ1-6 TRBV19 once TRBD1 TGTGCCAGTAGTATGGGACAGACCGGGTATTCACCCCTCCACTTT CASSMGQTGYSPLHF
TRBJ1-1 TRBV6-6 NA NA TGTGCCAGCAGTTCACAGGGTCGGAACACTGAAGCTTTCTTT CASSSQGRNTEAFF
TRBJ1-2 TRBV5-4 NA NA TGTGCCAGCACCTTCACAGGAATCTATGGCTACACCTTC CASTFTGIYGYTF
TRBJ2-3 TRBV18 NA NA TGTGCCAGCTCACCACGGGTAGCTGATACGCAGTATTTT CASSPRVADTQYF
TRBJ2-3 TRBV23-1 NA TRBD2 TGCGCCAGCAGTCAATGGGGACTAGCGGGGGCCCTGGTCATGTCCACAGATATGCAGTATTTT CASSQWGLAGALVMSTDMQYF
TRBJ1-2 TRBV11-2 NA NA TGTGCCAGCAGCCGCGGACAGCCTCGATATGGCTACACCTTC CASSRGQPRYGYTF
TRBJ2-7 TRBV19 NA NA TGTGCCAGTAGTGCCCCCGGGACACGGAAGGAGCAGTACTTC CASSAPGTRKEQYF
TRBJ2-1 TRBV6-6 NA TRBD2 TGTGCCAGCAGTTACTCTAGCGGGAGGGTTGATGAGCAGTTCTTC CASSYSSGRVDEQFF
TRBJ1-3 TRBV9 NA NA TGTGCCAGCAGCGTAGCACTCCCTCGGAGGGGGGACTCTGGAAACACCATATATTTT CASSVALPRRGDSGNTIYF
TRBJ1-1 TRBV27 NA NA TGTGCCGTACGGGGTACAGGGCTCTTGAACACTGAAGCTTTCTTT CAVRGTGLLNTEAFF